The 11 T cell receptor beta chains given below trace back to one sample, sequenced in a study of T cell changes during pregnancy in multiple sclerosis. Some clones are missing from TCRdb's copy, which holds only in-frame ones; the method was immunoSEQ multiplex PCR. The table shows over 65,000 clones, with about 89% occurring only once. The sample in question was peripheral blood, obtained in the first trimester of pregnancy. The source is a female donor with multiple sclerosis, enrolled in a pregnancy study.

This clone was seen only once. CDR3 in DNA: TGTGCCAGCACTGGCGCGGGAGGTCCCGGGGAGCTGTTTTTT. It encodes CASTGAGGPGELFF. This rearrangement joins TRBV28 to TRBJ2-2; 8 nucleotides match TRBD2. The CDR3 contains 14 residues. V shed 7 bases, J shed 6 bases, and the junction held 7 bases outside the gene matches. Germline assignment: CDR1 MDHEN and CDR2 SYDVKM.

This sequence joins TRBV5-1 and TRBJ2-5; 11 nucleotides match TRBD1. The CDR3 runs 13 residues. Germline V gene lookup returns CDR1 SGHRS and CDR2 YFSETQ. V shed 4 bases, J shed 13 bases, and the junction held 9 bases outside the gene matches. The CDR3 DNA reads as TGCGCCAGCAGCCCGAGGACAGGGGGCTTTCCGTACTTC. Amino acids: CASSPRTGGFPYF.

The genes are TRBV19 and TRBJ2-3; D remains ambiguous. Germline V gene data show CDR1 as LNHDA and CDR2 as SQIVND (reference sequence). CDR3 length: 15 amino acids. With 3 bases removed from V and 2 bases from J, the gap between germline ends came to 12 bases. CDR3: CASSIDGVVTDTQYF. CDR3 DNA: TGTGCCAGTAGTATCGACGGAGTGGTCACAGATACGCAGTATTTT.

The CDR3 bases are TGCGCCAGCACCAGGGAAGGGGGTGGCTATGGCTACACCTTC. Its protein product is CASTREGGGYGYTF. The chain employs TRBV5-1 and TRBJ1-2, with D possibly TRBD1 on 6 matching bases. Per the germline V gene, CDR1 is SGHRS and CDR2 is YFSETQ. Trimming stripped 6 bases from V and 4 bases from J, with 16 bases between. The CDR3 covers 14 residues. Filled out from reference TRBV5-1 and TRBJ1-2, the complete variable domain reads KAGVTQTPRYLIKTRGQQVTLSCSPISGHRSVSWYQQTPGQGLQFLFEYFSETQRNKGNFPGRFSGRQFSNSRSEMNVSTLELGDSALYLCASTREGGGYGYTFGSGTRLTVV.

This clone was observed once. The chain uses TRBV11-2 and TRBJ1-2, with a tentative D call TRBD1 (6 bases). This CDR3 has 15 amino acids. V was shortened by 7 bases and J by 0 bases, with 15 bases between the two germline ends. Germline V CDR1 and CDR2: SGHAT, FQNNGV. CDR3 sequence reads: CASTLEGGTNYGYTF. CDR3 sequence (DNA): TGTGCCAGCACCCTAGAAGGGGGTACTAACTATGGCTACACCTTC.

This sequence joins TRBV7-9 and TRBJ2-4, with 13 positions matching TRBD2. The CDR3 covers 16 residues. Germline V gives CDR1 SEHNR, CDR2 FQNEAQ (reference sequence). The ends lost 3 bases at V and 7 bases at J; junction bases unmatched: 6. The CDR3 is CASSFPGLAGRNIQYF. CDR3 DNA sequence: TGTGCCAGCAGCTTCCCGGGACTAGCGGGACGGAACATTCAGTACTTC.

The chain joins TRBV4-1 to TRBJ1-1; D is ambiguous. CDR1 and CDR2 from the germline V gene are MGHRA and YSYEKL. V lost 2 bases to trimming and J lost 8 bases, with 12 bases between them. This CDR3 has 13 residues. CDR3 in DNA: TGCGCCAGCAGCCAAATTACTGCGGGCGAAGCTTTCTTT. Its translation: CASSQITAGEAFF.

CDR3 nucleotide sequence: TGTGCCATCAGTGGACAAAACAATGAGCAGTTCTTC. The encoded protein is CAISGQNNEQFF. This chain links TRBV10-3 with TRBJ2-1; D gene unclear. The ends were cut back, 4 bases at V and 5 bases at J, with 6 bases in the middle. CDR3 length: 12 amino acids. The germline V gene has CDR1 ENHRY and CDR2 SYGVKD.

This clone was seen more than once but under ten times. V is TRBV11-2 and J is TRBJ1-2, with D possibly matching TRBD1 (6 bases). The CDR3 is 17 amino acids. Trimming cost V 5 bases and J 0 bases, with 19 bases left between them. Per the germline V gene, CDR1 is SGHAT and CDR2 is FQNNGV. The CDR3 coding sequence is TGTGCCAGCAGCGTGTACCAGGGGAAGACAGCTAACTATGGCTACACCTTC. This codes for CASSVYQGKTANYGYTF.

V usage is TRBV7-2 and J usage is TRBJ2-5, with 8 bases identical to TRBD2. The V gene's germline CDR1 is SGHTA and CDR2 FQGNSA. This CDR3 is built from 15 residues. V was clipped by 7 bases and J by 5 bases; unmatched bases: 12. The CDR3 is CASTYMAGGLETQYF. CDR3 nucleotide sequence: TGTGCCAGCACCTATATGGCGGGGGGCCTCGAGACCCAGTACTTC.

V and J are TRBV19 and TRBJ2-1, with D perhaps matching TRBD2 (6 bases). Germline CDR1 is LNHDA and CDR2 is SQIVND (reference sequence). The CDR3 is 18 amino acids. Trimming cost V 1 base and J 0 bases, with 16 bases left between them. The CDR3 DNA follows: TGTGCCAGTAGTATAGCCCCTATGGCGGGACCCTCCTACAATGAGCAGTTCTTC. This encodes CASSIAPMAGPSYNEQFF.